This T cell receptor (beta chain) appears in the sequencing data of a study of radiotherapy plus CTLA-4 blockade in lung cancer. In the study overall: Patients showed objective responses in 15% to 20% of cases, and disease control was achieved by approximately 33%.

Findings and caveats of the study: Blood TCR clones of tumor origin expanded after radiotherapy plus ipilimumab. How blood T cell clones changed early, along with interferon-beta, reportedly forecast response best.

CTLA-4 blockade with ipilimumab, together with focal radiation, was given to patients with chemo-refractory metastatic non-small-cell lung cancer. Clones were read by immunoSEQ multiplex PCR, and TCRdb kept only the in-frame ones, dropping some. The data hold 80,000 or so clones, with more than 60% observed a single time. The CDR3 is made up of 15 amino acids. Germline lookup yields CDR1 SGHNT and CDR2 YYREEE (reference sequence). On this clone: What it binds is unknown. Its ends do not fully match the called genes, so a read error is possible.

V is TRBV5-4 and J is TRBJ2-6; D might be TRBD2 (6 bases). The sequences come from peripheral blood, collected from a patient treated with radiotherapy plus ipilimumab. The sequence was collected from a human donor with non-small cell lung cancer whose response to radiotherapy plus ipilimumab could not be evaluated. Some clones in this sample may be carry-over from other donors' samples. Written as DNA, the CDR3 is TGTGCCGGCAGCCGCGGGGACTCTGGGGCCAACGTCCTGACTTTC. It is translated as CAGSRGDSGANVLTF.